This record concerns one TCR beta chain sequence. Its antigen is not known. Primers: 60 Vbeta forward and 13 Jbeta reverse. TCRdb's copy holds only in-frame clones and misses some; the assay was immunoSEQ multiplex PCR. The table includes tens of thousands of clones, roughly 79% detected once. The data stem from a study of cytomegalovirus exposure and HLA in healthy donors. Across the whole study: Early released data had tens of millions of unique TCRs, all coming from HLA-typed donors. Clustering assigned about 79% of the approximately 430 genotyped donors to the Caucasian-associated ancestry cluster.

Study-wide points: In a later analysis, approximately 15,000 TCR beta sequences were associated with HLA alleles at 0.05 false discovery rate. Researchers reported in a later analysis that common viral pathogens appeared linked to several top clusters.

Germline V gene sequence: CDR1 SGHRS, CDR2 YFSETQ. Trimming cost V 4 bases and J 3 bases, with 11 bases left between them. This CDR3 comprises 13 residues. The receptor was derived from a female donor in good health and CMV-seronegative. Sequencing was carried out using PBMCs. The rearrangement uses TRBV5-1 and TRBJ2-7; D uncertain. The DNA for the CDR3 is TGCGCCAGCAGCCGAGACACCTTCTACGAGCAGTACTTC. Translated, it gives CASSRDTFYEQYF. The full variable domain, in which reference TRBV5-1 and TRBJ2-7 provide the parts outside the CDR3, is KAGVTQTPRYLIKTRGQQVTLSCSPISGHRSVSWYQQTPGQGLQFLFEYFSETQRNKGNFPGRFSGRQFSNSRSEMNVSTLELGDSALYLCASSRDTFYEQYFGPGTRLTVT.